Listed here are 19 T cell receptor beta chains from one sample, sequenced in a study of T cells after yellow fever vaccination (dated by TCRdb to about 2019). Reading the label with the study, this specimen's treatment or condition is: live attenuated yellow fever vaccine strain. The receptor library was made with 5' RACE. The instrument was an Illumina HiSeq 2500. TCRdb trimmed the raw reads at Q25, called clones with MiXCR and kept productive beta chains. Rows are combined by CDR3 protein, so each entry shows the most common genes and DNA. The sample includes 620,000 or so distinct CDR3 sequences, with roughly an eighth observed a single time. The ten largest clones add up to 15% of the sample. Sequencing was performed on PBMCs, taken on the day of the yellow fever booster vaccination. The source of these receptors is a man younger than 45 who received the YFV17D yellow fever vaccine.

The V gene is TRBV10-3, the J gene TRBJ1-5, with D unclear. Looked up from germline, CDR1 is ENHRY and CDR2 is SYGVKD. This CDR3 has 13 amino acids. With 3 bases removed from V and 5 bases from J, the gap between germline ends came to 8 bases. CDR3 bases: TGTGCCATCAGTGAACGGGTAGATCAGCCCCAGCATTTT. Translation: CAISERVDQPQHF.

The V call is TRBV7-9, the J call TRBJ2-2, with D possibly TRBD2 on 6 matching bases. Trimming took 4 bases from V and 0 from J, leaving 15 bases between them. Germline CDR1 is SEHNR and CDR2 is FQNEAQ (reference sequence). The CDR3 spans 17 residues. CDR3 amino acids: CASSWPSSDSNTGELFF. The CDR3, as DNA: TGTGCCAGCAGCTGGCCTTCTAGCGACTCGAACACCGGGGAGCTGTTTTTT.

The chain carries TRBV20-1 and TRBJ2-3; tentatively, D is TRBD2 (6 bases). V lost 4 bases and J 2 bases, leaving 13 bases between the germline ends. The germline CDR1 and CDR2 sequences are DFQATT and SNEGSKA (reference sequence). This CDR3 is built from 14 residues. CDR3: CSAIKRVYTDTQYF. In DNA form, the CDR3 reads TGCAGTGCTATTAAGCGGGTTTACACAGATACGCAGTATTTT.

The J gene is TRBJ2-7, the V gene TRBV7-9, with D uncertain. Germline V gives CDR1 SEHNR, CDR2 FQNEAQ (reference sequence). This CDR3 comprises 16 residues. Deletions cut 6 bases from V and 7 bases from J, with 25 bases between. The CDR3 region is CASRIESRATKGEQYF. The CDR3 nucleotides read TGTGCCAGCAGAATAGAGTCTAGGGCCACCAAAGGGGAGCAGTACTTC.

The table lists this clonotype with a few counts. The chain links TRBV7-2 to TRBJ2-7; 7 bases are a match to TRBD2. The CDR3 consists of 16 residues. The germline CDR1 and CDR2 sequences are SGHTA and FQGNSA. The V and J ends lost 3 bases and 3 bases, in that order; junction bases with no gene match: 11. The CDR3 DNA sequence: TGTGCCAGCAGCTTGGGAGGGGCCAGCGGGATCTACGAGCAGTACTTC. Translated: CASSLGGASGIYEQYF.

Ten or more counts support this clonotype. This chain joins TRBV12-3 or TRBV12-4 and TRBJ2-3; 10 bases map to TRBD2. The CDR3 extends over 15 amino acids. After removal of 5 bases from V and 4 bases from J, the junction contained 6 bases not matched to a gene. Here the CDR3 reads CASSSSGRRPDTQYF. In DNA form, the CDR3 reads TGTGCCAGCAGTAGTAGCGGGAGGAGGCCAGATACGCAGTATTTT.

This clonotype was counted between two and nine times. The J gene is TRBJ1-6, the V gene TRBV20-1; D is unclear. Germline assignment: CDR1 DFQATT and CDR2 SNEGSKA (reference sequence). Trimming took 5 bases from V and 0 from J, leaving 11 bases between them. There are 15 residues in the CDR3. CDR3: CSALDRSSYNSPLHF. CDR3 bases: TGCAGTGCTCTTGACCGGAGCTCCTATAATTCACCCCTCCACTTT.

This clonotype has a count of ten or more. The rearrangement uses TRBV5-6 and TRBJ2-7; D not resolved. The V end was cut by 1 base, the J end by 3 bases, with 8 bases between. CDR1 is SGHDT and CDR2 is YYEEEE in the germline V gene. The CDR3 spans 13 residues. CDR3 sequence: CASSLSGLYEQYF. In DNA form, the CDR3 reads TGTGCCAGCAGCTTGTCTGGCCTCTACGAGCAGTACTTC.

V usage is TRBV7-2 and J usage is TRBJ2-5, with 9 nucleotides matching TRBD1. The junction had 8 bases not matched to a gene; V was cut back by 3 bases and J by 9 bases. The length of the CDR3 is 14 residues. CDR1 and CDR2 from the germline V gene are SGHTA and FQGNSA. DNA for the CDR3: TGTGCCAGCAGCTTCTCAGGGACAGGGACGGCCCAGTACTTC. It encodes CASSFSGTGTAQYF.

This clonotype was picked up a small number of times. CDR3 bases: TGCAGTGCCTCAGCGGGACAGGGGATGATGGATGAGCAGTTCTTC. It is translated as CSASAGQGMMDEQFF. The J gene is TRBJ2-1, the V gene TRBV20-1, with 10 nucleotides matching TRBD1. Per germline, CDR1 DFQATT and CDR2 SNEGSKA (reference sequence). This CDR3 comprises 15 residues. Trimming at V came to 6 bases and at J to 8 bases, leaving 13 bases not matched to a gene.

This rearrangement joins TRBV10-3 to TRBJ2-1, with unresolved D. Deletions cut 0 bases from V and 10 bases from J, with 4 bases between. In germline, CDR1 is ENHRY, CDR2 SYGVKD. This CDR3 is built from 11 residues. CDR3 protein: CAISESVEQFF. CDR3 nucleotides: TGTGCCATCAGTGAGTCGGTGGAGCAGTTCTTC.

This clonotype has more than one count but fewer than ten. The CDR3 region is CATSDWGGGNTGELFF. The CDR3 coding sequence is TGTGCCACCAGTGATTGGGGCGGGGGCAACACCGGGGAGCTGTTTTTT. The V gene is TRBV24-1, the J gene TRBJ2-2; maybe TRBD2 (7 bases). The ends were cut back, 2 bases at V and 2 bases at J, with 11 bases in the middle. Germline V gene data show CDR1 as KGHDR and CDR2 as SFDVKD. The CDR3 covers 16 residues.

The rearrangement uses TRBV10-3 and TRBJ2-7; 7 nucleotides line up with TRBD2. CDR1 ENHRY and CDR2 SYGVKD come from the germline V gene. The V segment lost 6 bases and the J segment 5 bases; nucleotides outside the gene matches: 7. The CDR3 has 13 residues. The CDR3 protein is CAISPPAGDEQYF. CDR3 bases: TGTGCCATCAGCCCCCCGGCGGGAGACGAGCAGTACTTC.

This clonotype was found a few times. This chain uses TRBV7-8 with TRBJ2-1, with TRBD1 matching over 11 bases. CDR1 and CDR2 from the germline V gene are SGHVS and FQNEAQ. The CDR3 extends over 16 amino acids. V was pared by 1 base and J by 7 bases, with 6 bases of the junction left unmatched. The CDR3 sequence is CASSLEVGTGGNEQFF. The CDR3 nucleotides are TGTGCCAGCAGCTTAGAAGTCGGGACAGGGGGTAATGAGCAGTTCTTC.

The chain combines TRBV7-9 with TRBJ2-3, with D possibly being TRBD1 (6 bases). Germline V gives CDR1 SEHNR, CDR2 FQNEAQ (reference sequence). The CDR3 length is 15 residues. The V end lost 0 bases, the J end lost 6 bases, and 13 bases lay between the germline ends. CDR3 protein: CASSLAQGVKDTQYF. CDR3 bases: TGTGCCAGCAGCTTAGCACAGGGCGTCAAGGATACGCAGTATTTT.

This clonotype was counted between two and nine times. The chain is built from TRBV12-5 and TRBJ1-5; the D gene is possibly TRBD1 (6 bases). The germline gives CDR1 LGHNT, CDR2 FRNRAP. Trimming cost V 5 bases and J 7 bases, with 9 bases left between them. This CDR3 spans 12 amino acids. CDR3 DNA: TGTGCTAGTGGTATACAGGGACAGCCCCAGCATTTT. Encoded protein: CASGIQGQPQHF.

V gene TRBV12-3 or TRBV12-4 combines with J gene TRBJ2-1; D call uncertain. V shed 3 bases and J shed 0 bases, with 9 bases lying between them. CDR3 size: 15 residues. The CDR3 DNA reads TGTGCCAGCAGTTTGGAGAGGAGCTCCTACAATGAGCAGTTCTTC. This gives the protein CASSLERSSYNEQFF.

The rearrangement uses TRBV12-3 or TRBV12-4 and TRBJ1-2; maybe TRBD1 (5 bases). This CDR3 spans 12 amino acids. The V end lost 7 bases, the J end lost 7 bases, and 13 bases lay between the germline ends. CDR3: CASNQGVSGYTF. The DNA of the CDR3 is TGTGCCAGCAACCAGGGAGTTTCTGGCTACACCTTC.

This clonotype was detected ten times or more. The rearrangement links TRBV7-3 to TRBJ2-3; 10 positions agree with TRBD1. The ends lost 6 bases at V and 4 bases at J; junction bases unmatched: 4. This CDR3 region has 14 residues. Germline assignment: CDR1 SGHTA and CDR2 FQGTGA. The CDR3 DNA sequence: TGTGCCAGCAGTTCCGGGACAGGGGCAGATACGCAGTATTTT. As protein: CASSSGTGADTQYF.